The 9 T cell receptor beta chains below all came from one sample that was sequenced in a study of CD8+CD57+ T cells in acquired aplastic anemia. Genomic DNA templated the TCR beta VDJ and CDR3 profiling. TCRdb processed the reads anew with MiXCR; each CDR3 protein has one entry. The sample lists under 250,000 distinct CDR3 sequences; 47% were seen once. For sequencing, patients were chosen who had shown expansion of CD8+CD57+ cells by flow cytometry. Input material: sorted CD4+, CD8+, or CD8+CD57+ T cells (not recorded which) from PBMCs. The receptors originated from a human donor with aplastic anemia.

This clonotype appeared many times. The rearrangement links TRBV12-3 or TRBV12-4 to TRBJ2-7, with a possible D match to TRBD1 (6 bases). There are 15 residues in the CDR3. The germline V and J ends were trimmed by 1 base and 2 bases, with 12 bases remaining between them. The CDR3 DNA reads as TGTGCCAGCAGTTTAGAAACCGGACAGCCCTACGAGCAGTACTTC. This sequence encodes CASSLETGQPYEQYF.

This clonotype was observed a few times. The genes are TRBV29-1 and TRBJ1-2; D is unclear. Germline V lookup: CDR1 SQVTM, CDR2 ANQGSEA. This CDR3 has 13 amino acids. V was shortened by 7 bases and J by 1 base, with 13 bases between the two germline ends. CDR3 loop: CSAVLGINYGYTF. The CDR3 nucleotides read TGCAGCGCCGTGCTGGGGATTAACTATGGCTACACCTTC.

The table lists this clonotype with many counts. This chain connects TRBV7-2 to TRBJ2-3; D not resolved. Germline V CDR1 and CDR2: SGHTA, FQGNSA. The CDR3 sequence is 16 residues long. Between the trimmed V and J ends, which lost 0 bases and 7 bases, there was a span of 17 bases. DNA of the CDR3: TGTGCCAGCAGCTTAGCGTCCAGCGCCCCAGTGAATACGCAGTATTTT. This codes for CASSLASSAPVNTQYF.

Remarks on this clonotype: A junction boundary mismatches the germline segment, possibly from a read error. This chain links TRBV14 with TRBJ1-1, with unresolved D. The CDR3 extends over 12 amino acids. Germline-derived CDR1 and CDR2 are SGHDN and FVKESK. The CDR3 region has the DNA TGCGCCAGCAGCCAAGATGGGGCTGAAGCTTTCTTT. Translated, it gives CASSQDGAEAFF.

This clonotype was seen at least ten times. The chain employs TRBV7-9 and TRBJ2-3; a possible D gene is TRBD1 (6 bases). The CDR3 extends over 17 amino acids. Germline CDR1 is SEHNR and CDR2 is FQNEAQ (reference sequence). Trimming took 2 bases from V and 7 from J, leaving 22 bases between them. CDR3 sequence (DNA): TGTGCCAGCAGCTTACCAAAACGGTGGGGGCTCTTATATACGCAGTATTTT. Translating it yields CASSLPKRWGLLYTQYF.

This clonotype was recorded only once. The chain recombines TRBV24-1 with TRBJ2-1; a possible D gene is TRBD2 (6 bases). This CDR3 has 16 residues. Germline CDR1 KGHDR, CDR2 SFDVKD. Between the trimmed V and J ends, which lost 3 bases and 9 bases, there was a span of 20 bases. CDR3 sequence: CATSDRLGGEVGEQFF. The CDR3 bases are TGTGCCACCAGTGATAGACTAGGTGGGGAGGTTGGTGAGCAGTTCTTC.

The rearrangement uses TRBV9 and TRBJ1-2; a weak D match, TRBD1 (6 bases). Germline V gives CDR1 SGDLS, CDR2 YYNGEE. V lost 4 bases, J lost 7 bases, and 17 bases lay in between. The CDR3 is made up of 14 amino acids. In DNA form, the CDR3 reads TGTGCCAGCAGCTTCACAGGGACTTCCGGTGGCTACACCTTC. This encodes CASSFTGTSGGYTF. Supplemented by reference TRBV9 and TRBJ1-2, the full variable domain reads DSGVTQTPKHLITATGQRVTLRCSPRSGDLSVYWYQQSLDQGLQFLIQYYNGEERAKGNILERFSAQQFPDLHSELNLSSLELGDSALYFCASSFTGTSGGYTFGSGTRLTVV.

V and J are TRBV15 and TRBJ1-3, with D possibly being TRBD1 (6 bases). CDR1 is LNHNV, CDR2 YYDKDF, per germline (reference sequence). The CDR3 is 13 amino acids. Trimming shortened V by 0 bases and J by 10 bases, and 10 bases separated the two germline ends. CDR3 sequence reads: CATSREGGTTIYF. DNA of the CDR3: TGTGCCACCAGCAGAGAAGGGGGGACGACCATATATTTT.

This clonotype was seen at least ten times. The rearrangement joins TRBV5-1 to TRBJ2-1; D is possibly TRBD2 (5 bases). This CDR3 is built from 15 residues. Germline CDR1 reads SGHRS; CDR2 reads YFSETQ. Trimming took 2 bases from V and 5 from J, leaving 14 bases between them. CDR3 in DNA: TGCGCCAGCAGCTTTGTACTAGGAGGTAACAATGAGCAGTTCTTC. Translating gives CASSFVLGGNNEQFF.